This T cell receptor beta chain was captured in a study of blood T cell repertoires in COVID-19. Overall study context: Acute-phase and convalescent COVID-19 samples originated in the United States, Italy and Spain. Nucleic acid was either cDNA or gDNA, and it came from T cells, B-cell-depleted T cells, or PBMCs.

With 6 bases removed from V and 0 bases from J, the gap between germline ends came to 12 bases. The CDR3 extends over 16 amino acids. CDR1 is ENHRY, CDR2 SYGVKD, per germline. Under the authors' procedure: Amplification from reference gene primers served as the basis for estimated nucleated cell counts. The assay was immunoSEQ multiplex PCR, and TCRdb's table has in-frame clones only and misses some. V and J calls and clone size are those listed in that table; D and trimming were worked out from the DNA. Counted here are a few hundred thousand clones, approximately 81% occurring once; the ten biggest clones make up 2.5% to 3.5%.

The source is a young woman with acute or convalescent COVID-19. The sequencing sample was made of peripheral blood. The rearrangement joins TRBV10-3 to TRBJ1-6; TRBD1 is a possible D gene (6 bases). CDR3 coding DNA: TGTGCCATCAGGAAACAGGGCAGCTCCTATAATTCACCCCTCCACTTT. This encodes CAIRKQGSSYNSPLHF.